This T cell receptor beta chain was observed in a study of T cells in narcolepsy. Profiled with immunoSEQ multiplex PCR; TCRdb holds only in-frame clones, not every one. This table has about 34,000 clones, more than 65% appearing once. This CDR3 has 12 amino acids. The germline V and J ends were trimmed by 0 bases and 13 bases, with 10 bases remaining between them. The germline gives CDR1 MNHNS, CDR2 SASEGT. Sequencing was carried out using memory (CD45RA-) CD4+ T cells from blood. The chain is built from TRBV6-1 and TRBJ2-1; D gene ambiguous. This clonotype was obtained from a human donor in good health. CDR3 amino acids: CASSEAIGNQFF. CDR3 in DNA: TGTGCCAGCAGTGAAGCGATTGGTAATCAGTTCTTC.